These 14 T cell receptor beta chains were all obtained from the same sample, sequenced in a study of T cells in Graves' hyperthyroidism and ophthalmopathy. RNA transcripts served as the template for amplifying TCR beta CDR3 regions. An initial round of RT-PCR targeting the TCR CDR3 relied on the HTBI primer set. Each CDR3 protein is one row after TCRdb ran MiXCR on the multiplex PCR reads. Counted here are over 450,000 distinct CDR3 sequences, 15% to 20% occurring once; the ten biggest clones make up roughly 15%. The sample taken for sequencing was blood. Every receptor here comes from a woman younger than 30 with Graves' ophthalmopathy.

This clonotype was detected only a few times. The rearrangement joins TRBV2 to TRBJ1-5; TRBD1 aligns across 11 bases. The V and J ends lost 4 bases and 6 bases, in that order; junction bases with no gene match: 5. The CDR3 runs 15 residues. Germline V gene lookup returns CDR1 SNHLY and CDR2 FYNNEI. In nucleotides, the CDR3 is TGTGCCAGCAGTGGCGGGACAGGGGGTCTTCAGCCCCAGCATTTT. Amino acids: CASSGGTGGLQPQHF. Combining the CDR3 with reference TRBV2 and TRBJ1-5 gives the whole variable domain EPEVTQTPSHQVTQMGQEVILRCVPISNHLYFYWYRQILGQKVEFLVSFYNNEISEKSEIFDDQFSVERPDGSNFTLKIRSTKLEDSAMYFCASSGGTGGLQPQHFGDGTRLSIL.

This clonotype was seen once. The chain combines TRBV13 with TRBJ1-1; 9 bases align to TRBD1. Germline CDR1 and CDR2: PRHDT and FYEKMQ (reference sequence). The CDR3 has 15 residues. The V and J ends lost 5 bases and 1 base, in that order; junction bases with no gene match: 5. The CDR3 sequence is CASSTETGGNTEAFF. The CDR3 DNA is TGTGCCAGCAGCACCGAGACAGGGGGGAACACTGAAGCTTTCTTT.

The V call is TRBV6-1, the J call TRBJ2-5, with 14 bases identical to TRBD2. Germline V gene data show CDR1 as MNHNS and CDR2 as SASEGT. CDR3 size: 17 residues. V dropped 5 bases and J dropped 0; count of bases not matched to a gene: 5. The DNA of the CDR3 is TGTGCCAGCAGTCGACTAGCGGGGGGGCCTTACCAAGAGACCCAGTACTTC. This gives the protein CASSRLAGGPYQETQYF.

This clonotype has a handful of counts. The chain recombines TRBV4-1 with TRBJ1-2; no clear D. Germline V gene data show CDR1 as MGHRA and CDR2 as YSYEKL. Between the trimmed V and J ends, which lost 0 bases and 3 bases, there was a span of 5 bases. The CDR3 loop spans 13 amino acids. The CDR3 protein is CASSQETDYGYTF. The CDR3 region has the DNA TGCGCCAGCAGCCAAGAAACAGACTATGGCTACACCTTC.

This clonotype was detected ten times or more. The chain joins TRBV20-1 to TRBJ2-3; 7 bases are shared with TRBD2. This CDR3 comprises 16 residues. Unmatched junction bases numbered 10, after V lost 3 bases and J lost 1 base. From germline, CDR1 is DFQATT and CDR2 SNEGSKA (reference sequence). CDR3 residues: CSARNRAGPRTDTQYF. The CDR3 DNA reads TGCAGTGCTAGGAACCGAGCGGGGCCTCGCACAGATACGCAGTATTTT.

This clonotype was seen ten or more times. V and J are TRBV11-2 and TRBJ2-1; 10 positions match TRBD2. This CDR3 comprises 13 residues. The V gene end was trimmed by 8 bases and the J gene end by 10 bases; junction bases not matched to a gene: 8. Germline values: CDR1 SGHAT, CDR2 FQNNGV. The CDR3 coding sequence is TGTGCCAGCGGTCTAGCGGGAGCCCGCGAGCAGTTCTTC. Amino acids: CASGLAGAREQFF. The full variable domain, in which reference TRBV11-2 and TRBJ2-1 provide the parts outside the CDR3, is EAGVAQSPRYKIIEKRQSVAFWCNPISGHATLYWYQQILGQGPKLLIQFQNNGVVDDSQLPKDRFSAERLKGVDSTLKIQPAKLEDSAVYLCASGLAGAREQFFGPGTRLTVL.

Ten or more counts support this clonotype. This chain links TRBV6-1 with TRBJ2-7; 7 bases map to TRBD1. This CDR3 spans 14 amino acids. The ends lost 6 bases at V and 3 bases at J; junction bases unmatched: 8. Germline lookup yields CDR1 MNHNS and CDR2 SASEGT. This CDR3 reads CASSPTGKGYEQYF. DNA of the CDR3: TGTGCCAGCAGCCCGACAGGGAAAGGCTACGAGCAGTACTTC.

Ten or more counts support this clonotype. This sequence joins TRBV2 and TRBJ1-1; TRBD1 is a possible D gene (5 bases). Per germline, CDR1 SNHLY and CDR2 FYNNEI. This CDR3 is built from 12 residues. The germline V and J ends were trimmed by 4 bases and 3 bases, with 6 bases remaining between them. The CDR3, as DNA: TGTGCCAGCAGTGGGGGGTACACTGAAGCTTTCTTT. Protein product: CASSGGYTEAFF.

This clonotype has at least ten counts. The chain carries TRBV28 and TRBJ2-7; TRBD2 matches 10 bases. The CDR3 is 14 residues long. J was trimmed by 5 bases and V by 6 bases; bases with no gene match: 7. The germline V gene has CDR1 MDHEN and CDR2 SYDVKM. CDR3 sequence reads: CASSSSGRLNEQYF. The CDR3 nucleotides read TGTGCCAGCAGCTCTAGCGGGAGACTAAACGAGCAGTACTTC.

This clonotype was counted only a few times. This chain uses TRBV29-1 with TRBJ1-2; D may be TRBD1 (5 bases). Per germline, CDR1 SQVTM and CDR2 ANQGSEA. Trimming shortened V by 4 bases and J by 8 bases, and 11 bases separated the two germline ends. The CDR3 totals 11 residues. The CDR3 reads CSVGREGGYTF. CDR3 DNA: TGCAGCGTTGGCAGGGAGGGGGGCTACACCTTC.

Many counts were recorded for this clonotype. V gene TRBV4-3 combines with J gene TRBJ2-7; perhaps TRBD2 as D (5 bases). The V end was cut by 0 bases, the J end by 0 bases, with 9 bases between. The CDR3 is 15 amino acids. Germline assignment: CDR1 LGHNA and CDR2 YSLEER. CDR3 loop: CASSQEVDFSYEQYF. CDR3 bases: TGCGCCAGCAGCCAAGAAGTGGACTTCTCCTACGAGCAGTACTTC.

This clonotype has more than one count but fewer than ten. This chain uses TRBV6-7 with TRBJ2-1, with 11 positions matching TRBD2. TRBV6-7 is placed among ORFs of uncertain function. The length of the CDR3 is 13 residues. Trimming cost V 8 bases and J 10 bases; bases outside gene matches: 7. In nucleotides, the CDR3 is TGTGCCAGCGGGCCTAGCGGGGGGCAGGAGCAGTTCTTC. It is translated as CASGPSGGQEQFF.

In its sample, this clonotype was seen a few times. This rearrangement joins TRBV29-1 to TRBJ2-5; TRBD1 matches at 7 bases. The CDR3 totals 13 residues. Trimming cost V 4 bases and J 5 bases; bases outside gene matches: 7. Germline values: CDR1 SQVTM, CDR2 ANQGSEA. The CDR3 sequence: CSVALQGRETQYF. The CDR3 DNA sequence: TGCAGCGTTGCTTTACAGGGGCGGGAGACCCAGTACTTC.

The sample holds a few counts of this clonotype. In nucleotides, the CDR3 is TGCGCCAGCAGCTTAGATCCTACCGGGGCCAACGTCCTGACTTTC. As protein: CASSLDPTGANVLTF. V usage is TRBV5-1 and J usage is TRBJ2-6, with no clear D. CDR3 length equals 15 residues. V was cut by 2 bases and J by 4 bases, with 10 bases left in between. Germline V lookup: CDR1 SGHRS, CDR2 YFSETQ.